This TCR beta chain was captured by sequencing in a study of cytomegalovirus exposure and HLA in healthy donors. Germline-derived CDR1 and CDR2 are GTSNPN and SVGIG (reference sequence). V was clipped by 2 bases and J by 1 base, with 13 bases between them. The CDR3 runs to 15 residues. Both 60 Vbeta primers and 13 Jbeta primers went into the PCR. Sequencing used immunoSEQ multiplex PCR; TCRdb keeps in-frame clones, though not all of them. Here the sample spans 130,000 to 150,000 clones, about 75% being singletons. Sequences were obtained from PBMCs. The receptor comes from a man in his sixties in good health and CMV-seronegative. The chain employs TRBV30 and TRBJ2-3; no firm D call. CDR3: CAWSKNGQGTDTQYF. The CDR3 bases are TGTGCCTGGAGTAAGAATGGGCAGGGCACAGATACGCAGTATTTT.